The 3 T cell receptor beta chains given below trace back to one sample, sequenced in a study of cytomegalovirus exposure and HLA in healthy donors. Libraries were prepared by immunoSEQ multiplex PCR; TCRdb keeps only in-frame clonotypes and omits some of them. Found here are more than 150,000 clones, about 86% of them singletons; the top ten hold roughly 2.8%. Sequencing was carried out using PBMCs. The receptors were sampled from a young woman in good health and CMV-seropositive.

The J gene is TRBJ2-5, the V gene TRBV2; 7 bases match TRBD2. There are 14 residues in the CDR3. The V segment lost 7 bases and the J segment 0 bases; nucleotides outside the gene matches: 5. Germline-derived CDR1 and CDR2 are SNHLY and FYNNEI. The CDR3 sequence: CASTAGVYQETQYF. DNA for the CDR3: TGTGCCAGCACCGCGGGGGTGTACCAAGAGACCCAGTACTTC.

DNA for the CDR3: TGTGCCAGCAGCGTAGGTAGCGGGGGAACCGCTGAGCAGTTCTTC. Protein: CASSVGSGGTAEQFF. This chain uses TRBV9 with TRBJ2-1, with 9 bases identical to TRBD2. CDR3 length: 15 amino acids. The germline CDR1 and CDR2 sequences are SGDLS and YYNGEE. The J segment lost 9 bases and the V segment lost 0 bases, leaving 7 bases of the junction unmatched.

The genes are TRBV19 and TRBJ1-6, with 7 bases matching TRBD1. The CDR3 is 20 amino acids. Looked up from germline, CDR1 is LNHDA and CDR2 is SQIVND (reference sequence). The ends lost 3 bases at V and 0 bases at J; junction bases unmatched: 14. CDR3 amino acids: CASSMRGQLRGSSYNSPLHF. CDR3 nucleotides: TGTGCCAGTAGTATGAGGGGACAGTTACGAGGGAGCTCCTATAATTCACCCCTCCACTTT. Supplemented by reference TRBV19 and TRBJ1-6, the full variable domain reads DGGITQSPKYLFRKEGQNVTLSCEQNLNHDAMYWYRQDPGQGLRLIYYSQIVNDFQKGDIAEGYSVSREKKESFPLTVTSAQKNPTAFYLCASSMRGQLRGSSYNSPLHFGNGTRLTVT.